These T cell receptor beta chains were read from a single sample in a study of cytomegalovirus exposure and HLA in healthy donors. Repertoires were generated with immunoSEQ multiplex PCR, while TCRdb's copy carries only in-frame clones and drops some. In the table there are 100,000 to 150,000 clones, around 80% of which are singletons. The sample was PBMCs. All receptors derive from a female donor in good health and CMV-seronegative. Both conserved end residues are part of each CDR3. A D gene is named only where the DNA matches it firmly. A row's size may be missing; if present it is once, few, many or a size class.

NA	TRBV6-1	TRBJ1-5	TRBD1	CASLRQGVRTQHF	TGTGCCAGCCTACGACAGGGAGTGAGGACCCAGCATTTT
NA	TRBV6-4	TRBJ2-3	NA	CASSVGPGGDTQYF	TGTGCCAGCAGTGTGGGGCCCGGCGGAGATACGCAGTATTTT
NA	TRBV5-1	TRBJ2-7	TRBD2	CASSLGLAGGPDEQYF	TGCGCCAGCAGCTTGGGACTAGCGGGAGGGCCGGACGAGCAGTACTTC
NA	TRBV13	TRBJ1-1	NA	CASSLARGEAFF	TGTGCCAGCAGCTTAGCCAGGGGTGAAGCTTTCTTT
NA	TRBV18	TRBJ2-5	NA	CASSPQRETQYF	TGTGCCAGCTCACCTCAGCGAGAGACCCAGTACTTC
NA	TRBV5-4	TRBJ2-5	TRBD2	CASSLTRSGKETQYF	TGTGCCAGCAGCTTGACCCGTAGCGGGAAAGAGACCCAGTACTTC
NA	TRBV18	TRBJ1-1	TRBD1	CASSPGGNGGGSNTEAFF	TGTGCCAGCTCACCGGGAGGAAATGGAGGGGGCAGTAACACTGAAGCTTTCTTT
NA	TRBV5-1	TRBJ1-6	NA	CASSLGEVNSPLHF	TGCGCCAGCAGCTTGGGGGAGGTAAATTCACCCCTCCACTTT
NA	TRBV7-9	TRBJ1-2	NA	CASSLKGIDYTF	TGTGCCAGCAGCTTAAAGGGGATCGACTACACCTTC
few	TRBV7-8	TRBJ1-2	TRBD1	CASSLGDRGYGYTF	TGTGCCAGCAGCTTAGGAGACAGGGGGTACGGCTACACCTTC
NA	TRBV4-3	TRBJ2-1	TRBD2	CASSQDPSGNGHNEQFF	TGCGCCAGCAGCCAAGATCCTAGCGGAAATGGACACAATGAGCAGTTCTTC
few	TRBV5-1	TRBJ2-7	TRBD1	CAAYRGLGKQYF	TGCGCCGCCTACAGGGGGCTCGGTAAGCAGTACTTC
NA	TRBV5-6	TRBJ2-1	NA	CASSAATSNEQFF	TGTGCCAGCAGCGCAGCCACTAGCAATGAGCAGTTCTTC
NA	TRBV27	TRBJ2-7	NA	CASSSRRRGVYEQYF	TGTGCCAGCAGTTCCCGAAGGAGAGGTGTCTACGAGCAGTACTTC
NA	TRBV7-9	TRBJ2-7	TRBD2	CASSLAGRDSSGTYEQYF	TGTGCCAGCAGCTTAGCAGGCAGGGATAGTAGCGGGACCTACGAGCAGTACTTC
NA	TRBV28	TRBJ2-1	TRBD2	CASRPGGGGDEQFF	TGTGCCAGCAGGCCTGGCGGGGGAGGAGATGAGCAGTTCTTC
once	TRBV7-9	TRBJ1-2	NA	CASSLEQVYGYTF	TGTGCCAGCAGCTTAGAACAGGTCTATGGCTACACCTTC
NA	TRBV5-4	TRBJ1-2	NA	CASSPIPGALEGYTF	TGTGCCAGCAGTCCAATCCCAGGGGCTCTTGAGGGCTACACCTTC
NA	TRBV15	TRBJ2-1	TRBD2	CATSARLAGNEQFF	TGTGCCACCAGCGCGAGACTAGCGGGAAATGAGCAGTTCTTC
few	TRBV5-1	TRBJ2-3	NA	CASSPDNTDTQYF	TGCGCCAGCAGTCCAGACAACACAGATACGCAGTATTTT
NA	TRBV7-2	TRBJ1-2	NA	CASSSLRGGYGYTF	TGTGCCAGCAGCTCCCTTAGGGGGGGGTATGGCTACACCTTC
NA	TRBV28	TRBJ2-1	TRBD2	CASKVGGSSYNEQFF	TGTGCCAGCAAGGTGGGCGGGAGCTCCTACAATGAGCAGTTCTTC
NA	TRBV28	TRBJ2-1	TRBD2	CAIADSGRNNEQFF	TGTGCCATCGCTGATAGCGGGAGAAACAATGAGCAGTTCTTC
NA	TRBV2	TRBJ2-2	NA	CASSAQGVTGELFF	TGTGCCAGCAGTGCACAGGGCGTCACCGGGGAGCTGTTTTTT
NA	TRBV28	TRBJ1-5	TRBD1	CASSLGQGFRQPQHF	TGTGCCAGCAGTTTGGGACAGGGGTTTAGGCAGCCCCAGCATTTT
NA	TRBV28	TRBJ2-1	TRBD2	CATRTSGRSNEQFF	TGTGCCACACGGACTAGCGGGAGGTCAAATGAGCAGTTCTTC
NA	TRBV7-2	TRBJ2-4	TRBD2	CASSLRGEGRYF	TGTGCCAGCAGCTTACGGGGGGAGGGCCGGTACTTC
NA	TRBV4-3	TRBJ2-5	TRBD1	CASSLGQGATQYF	TGCGCCAGCAGCCTTGGACAGGGAGCGACCCAGTACTTC
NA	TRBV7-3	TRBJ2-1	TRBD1	CASSAQGKKEDSHNEQFF	TGTGCCAGCAGCGCACAGGGGAAGAAGGAGGACTCTCACAATGAGCAGTTCTTC
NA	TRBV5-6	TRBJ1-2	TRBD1	CASSPDRADRDGYTF	TGTGCCAGCAGCCCGGACAGGGCTGATCGGGATGGCTACACCTTC
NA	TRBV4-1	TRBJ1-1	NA	CASSPTRGLNTEAFF	TGCGCCAGCAGCCCGACTCGAGGGCTGAACACTGAAGCTTTCTTT
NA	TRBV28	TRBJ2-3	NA	CASSAASPPDTQYF	TGTGCCAGCAGTGCGGCGTCGCCCCCAGATACGCAGTATTTT
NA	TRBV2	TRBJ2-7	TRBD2	CATGLAGYEQYF	TGTGCCACCGGACTAGCGGGCTACGAGCAGTACTTC
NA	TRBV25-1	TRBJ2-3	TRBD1	CASSATGGMDTQYF	TGTGCCAGCAGTGCGACAGGGGGCATGGATACGCAGTATTTT
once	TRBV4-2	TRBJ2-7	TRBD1	CASSTRTGGAYEQYF	TGTGCCAGCAGCACCCGGACAGGAGGAGCCTACGAGCAGTACTTC
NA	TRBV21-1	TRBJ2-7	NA	CASSKANRGPLPYYYEQYF	TGTGCCAGCAGCAAAGCAAACAGGGGACCCCTCCCCTACTACTACGAGCAGTACTTC
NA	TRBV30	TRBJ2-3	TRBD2	CAWSVGLAGGRDTQYF	TGTGCCTGGAGTGTCGGACTAGCGGGAGGGCGAGATACGCAGTATTTT
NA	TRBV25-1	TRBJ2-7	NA	CASSELRGTTYEQYF	TGTGCCAGCAGTGAATTGAGGGGGACAACCTACGAGCAGTACTTC
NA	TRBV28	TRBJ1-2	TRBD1	CASSLTAGGANGYTF	TGTGCCAGCAGTTTAACTGCAGGGGGCGCGAATGGCTACACCTTC
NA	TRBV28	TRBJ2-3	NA	CASTSVSTDTQYF	TGTGCCAGCACTAGCGTGAGCACAGATACGCAGTATTTT
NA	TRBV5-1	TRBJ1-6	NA	CASSLTGAHNSPLHF	TGCGCCAGCAGCTTGACAGGTGCTCATAATTCACCCCTCCACTTT
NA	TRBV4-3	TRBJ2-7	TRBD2	CASSQGLAGYEQYF	TGCGCCAGCAGCCAAGGTCTAGCGGGATACGAGCAGTACTTC
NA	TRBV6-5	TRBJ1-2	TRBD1	CASSYSGTGELGGYTF	TGTGCCAGCAGTTACTCCGGGACAGGGGAGCTAGGTGGCTACACCTTC
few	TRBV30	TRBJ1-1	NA	CAWSVTPYSEAFF	TGTGCCTGGAGTGTAACCCCTTACTCTGAAGCTTTCTTT
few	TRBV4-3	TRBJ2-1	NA	CASSQDLASPYNEQFF	TGCGCCAGCAGCCAAGATCTTGCTAGCCCATACAATGAGCAGTTCTTC
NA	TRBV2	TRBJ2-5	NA	CASSGGQPRVTQYF	TGTGCCAGCAGTGGTGGGCAGCCCCGCGTGACCCAGTACTTC
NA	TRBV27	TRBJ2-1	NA	CASSLSVTVSYNEQFF	TGTGCCAGCAGTTTATCAGTAACAGTTTCCTACAATGAGCAGTTCTTC
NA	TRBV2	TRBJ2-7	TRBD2	CASSETWGGAYEQYF	TGTGCCAGCAGTGAGACGTGGGGAGGGGCCTACGAGCAGTACTTC
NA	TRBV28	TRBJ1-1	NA	CASLVAYMPRQANTEAFF	TGTGCCAGCCTGGTAGCTTATATGCCCCGACAGGCGAACACTGAAGCTTTCTTT
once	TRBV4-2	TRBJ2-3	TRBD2	CASSPPVAGGTDTQYF	TGTGCCAGCAGCCCCCCAGTAGCGGGAGGAACAGATACGCAGTATTTT
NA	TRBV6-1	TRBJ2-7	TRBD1	CASMTGATYEQYF	TGTGCCAGCATGACAGGGGCAACCTACGAGCAGTACTTC
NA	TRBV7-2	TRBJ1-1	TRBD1	CASSTTRDRGRTEAFF	TGTGCCAGCAGCACCACCCGGGACAGGGGGCGGACTGAAGCTTTCTTT
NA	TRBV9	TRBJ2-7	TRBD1	CASSVTGGHDEQYF	TGTGCCAGCAGCGTCACAGGGGGCCACGACGAGCAGTACTTC
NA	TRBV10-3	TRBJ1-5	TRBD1	CAISERGTGVANQPQHF	TGTGCCATCAGTGAGCGGGGGACAGGGGTAGCCAATCAGCCCCAGCATTTT